These T cell receptor beta chains were read from a single sample in a study of blood T cell repertoires in COVID-19. The repertoire was sequenced with immunoSEQ multiplex PCR; TCRdb's copy has only in-frame clones and lacks some. The sample has around 260,000 clones, approximately 91% seen once. The sequenced sample was peripheral blood. The origin of the receptors is a woman in her 40s who had recovered from COVID-19. Both conserved end residues are part of each CDR3. D genes are given only for firm matches. The size of a clone is reported for some rows only, either as once, few or many, or as a class for expanded clones.

len	j_gene	v_gene	abundance	d_gene	CDR3aa	CDR3nt
14	TRBJ2-3	TRBV10-2	few	TRBD1	CASSAQGVGDTQYF	TGCGCCAGCAGTGCCCAGGGGGTGGGAGATACGCAGTATTTT
16	TRBJ2-1	TRBV6-5	.	.	CASSSSPFGSYNEQFF	TGTGCCAGCAGTTCCTCCCCGTTTGGCAGCTACAATGAGCAGTTCTTC
16	TRBJ1-6	TRBV3-1/TRBV3-2	.	TRBD1	CASTPAVTGGNSPLHF	TGTGCCAGCACCCCGGCGGTAACAGGGGGAAATTCACCCCTCCACTTT
14	TRBJ2-2	TRBV7-9	.	TRBD1	CASSQGATGGELFF	TGTGCCAGCAGCCAGGGGGCGACAGGCGGGGAGCTGTTTTTT
14	TRBJ1-5	TRBV5-6	.	.	CASSAAGSNQPQHF	TGTGCCAGCAGCGCCGCGGGTAGCAATCAGCCCCAGCATTTT
13	TRBJ1-1	TRBV18	.	.	CASSPTVNTEAFF	TGTGCCAGCTCCCCGACAGTGAACACTGAAGCTTTCTTT
14	TRBJ2-5	TRBV2	.	.	CASSLRGLGETQYF	TGTGCCAGCAGCCTCAGGGGCTTAGGAGAGACCCAGTACTTC
13	TRBJ1-3	TRBV13	.	TRBD1	CASSPEFGTGIYF	TGTGCCAGCAGCCCGGAATTCGGGACAGGGATATATTTT
15	TRBJ2-3	TRBV3-1/TRBV3-2	.	TRBD2	CASSLGGGPRSTQYF	TGTGCCAGCAGCCTGGGCGGGGGGCCGAGGTCTACGCAGTATTTT
13	TRBJ2-1	TRBV30	few	TRBD2	CAWSGLHYNEQFF	TGTGCCTGGTCGGGACTACACTACAATGAGCAGTTCTTC
13	TRBJ1-1	TRBV19	.	.	CASRPGQNTEAFF	TGTGCCAGTAGACCGGGACAGAACACTGAAGCTTTCTTT
14	TRBJ2-1	TRBV3-1/TRBV3-2	.	TRBD2	CASSQGLAGAEQFF	TGTGCCAGCAGCCAGGGACTAGCGGGAGCGGAGCAGTTCTTC
15	TRBJ2-7	TRBV25-1	once	.	CASSESGRGIIEQYF	TGTGCCAGCAGTGAATCCGGCAGGGGAATAATCGAGCAGTACTTC
13	TRBJ1-2	TRBV6-2/TRBV6-3	.	.	CASSPPGFYGYTF	TGTGCCAGCAGCCCCCCGGGGTTCTATGGCTACACCTTC
15	TRBJ2-1	TRBV30	.	TRBD2	CAWSVGASGSGEQFF	TGTGCCTGGAGTGTAGGGGCTAGCGGGAGTGGTGAGCAGTTCTTC
15	TRBJ2-5	TRBV2	once	TRBD2	CASSEAGGPNETQYF	TGTGCCAGCAGTGAAGCGGGAGGGCCGAATGAGACCCAGTACTTC
16	TRBJ1-3	TRBV2	.	TRBD1	CASSDLDRGNGNTIYF	TGTGCCAGCAGTGACTTGGACAGGGGGAATGGAAACACCATATATTTT
15	TRBJ2-4	TRBV19	.	TRBD2	CASQLAGVAKNIQYF	TGTGCCAGTCAACTAGCGGGAGTAGCCAAAAACATTCAGTACTTC
13	TRBJ1-2	TRBV24-1	few	.	CATSDRQGERYTF	TGTGCCACCAGTGATCGCCAGGGTGAGCGCTACACCTTC
17	TRBJ2-5	TRBV24-1	.	.	CATSAYHPSAAQETQYF	TGTGCCACCAGTGCCTACCACCCTAGCGCAGCCCAAGAGACCCAGTACTTC
13	TRBJ2-6	TRBV3-1/TRBV3-2	.	.	CAATTVGANVLTF	TGTGCCGCCACCACGGTTGGGGCCAACGTCCTGACTTTC
15	TRBJ1-5	TRBV19	.	TRBD1	CASTPTGMGNQPQHF	TGTGCCAGTACCCCGACAGGGATGGGCAATCAGCCCCAGCATTTT
16	TRBJ2-5	TRBV24-1	.	TRBD2	CATSDHTSGTQETQYF	TGTGCCACCAGTGACCATACTAGCGGGACGCAAGAGACCCAGTACTTC
14	TRBJ2-1	TRBV3-1/TRBV3-2	.	TRBD2	CASRASGTYNEQFF	TGTGCCAGCCGCGCAAGCGGGACCTACAATGAGCAGTTCTTC
15	TRBJ2-5	TRBV28	.	TRBD2	CASSLFPSGGETQYF	TGTGCCAGCAGTTTATTCCCTAGCGGTGGGGAGACCCAGTACTTC
14	TRBJ1-1	TRBV30	.	TRBD1	CAWGSQGADTEAFF	TGTGCCTGGGGGTCACAGGGGGCGGACACTGAAGCTTTCTTT
17	TRBJ2-7	TRBV4-1	.	.	CASSQDGLATIPYEQYF	TGCGCCAGCAGCCAAGATGGTCTAGCGACGATCCCCTACGAGCAGTACTTC
13	TRBJ1-1	TRBV6-6	.	TRBD1	CASSPTGYTEAFF	TGTGCCAGCAGTCCGACAGGGTACACTGAAGCTTTCTTT
15	TRBJ2-5	TRBV7-9	.	TRBD1	CASSLVGSTGETQYF	TGTGCCAGCAGCTTAGTGGGGTCGACAGGGGAGACCCAGTACTTC
15	TRBJ1-5	TRBV4-1	.	TRBD1	CASSQVLQGSQPQHF	TGCGCCAGCAGCCAAGTGCTACAGGGGTCTCAGCCCCAGCATTTT